The next 11 T cell receptor beta chains were all read from a single sample in a study of T cells expressing NK-cell markers (TCRdb year 2020). The library was produced with 5' RACE. TCRdb shows the sequencer as Illumina HiSeq 2000. With the reads reprocessed by TCRdb, a single entry stands for each CDR3 protein sequence and no DNA is reported. This sample's clone table shows about 170,000 distinct CDR3 sequences. The top ten clones comprise 20% to 25% of the sample. Sequencing was performed on blood T cells: a sorted CD56 or NKG2C T cell subset, CD4+ or CD8+ T cells, or bulk PBMC T cells (not recorded which). These receptors were collected from a man aged 18-75 years in good health.

V is TRBV5-6 and J is TRBJ2-1. The germline CDR1 and CDR2 sequences are SGHDT and YYEEEE. The CDR3 extends over 14 amino acids. CDR3 in amino acids: CASSFRNRWDEQFF.

The chain combines TRBV5-5 with TRBJ1-2; TCRdb's D gene call, TRBD1, goes unchecked for lack of DNA. The germline V gene has CDR1 SGHKS and CDR2 YYEKEE (reference sequence). This CDR3 is built from 14 residues. CDR3 sequence: CASSHRDRHNGYTF. The variable domain in full, with the rest retrieved from reference TRBV5-5 and TRBJ1-2, is DAGVTQSPTHLIKTRGQQVTLRCSPISGHKSVSWYQQVLGQGPQFIFQYYEKEERGRGNFPDRFSARQFPNYSSELNVNALLLGDSALYLCASSHRDRHNGYTFGSGTRLTVV.

V and J are TRBV5-6 and TRBJ2-7; TCRdb names TRBD1, which stays unverified in the absence of DNA. The germline V gene has CDR1 SGHDT and CDR2 YYEEEE. The CDR3 contains 14 residues. The CDR3 protein is CASKMTGDFYEQYF.

The genes are TRBV5-4 and TRBJ2-5; with no DNA, the TCRdb D assignment of TRBD1 cannot be verified. From germline, CDR1 is SGHNT and CDR2 YYREEE (reference sequence). The CDR3 consists of 17 residues. This chain's CDR3 is CASSLVYRGTFQETQYF.

The CDR3 loop is CATSDRGQGAYEQYF. This rearrangement joins TRBV24-1 to TRBJ2-7; absent DNA, TCRdb's TRBD1 call cannot be checked. CDR1 KGHDR and CDR2 SFDVKD come from the germline V gene. This CDR3 has 15 residues.

V usage is TRBV20-1 and J usage is TRBJ2-2; the TRBD1 assignment by TCRdb is unverifiable without DNA. CDR1 is DFQATT and CDR2 is SNEGSKA in the germline V gene (reference sequence). The CDR3 runs 15 residues. This CDR3 reads CSARDLIRVNGELFF.

The chain carries TRBV6-5 and TRBJ1-2; absent DNA, TCRdb's TRBD1 call cannot be checked. Germline lookup yields CDR1 MNHEY and CDR2 SVGAGI. The CDR3 consists of 14 residues. The CDR3 sequence: CASSPRRGIYGYTF.

This chain uses TRBV3-1 with TRBJ2-7; TCRdb lists TRBD1, though no DNA is available to test this call. The CDR3 loop spans 14 amino acids. In germline, CDR1 is LGHDT, CDR2 YNNKEL (reference sequence). The CDR3 sequence is CASSQMGGGYEQYF.

The J gene is TRBJ2-1, the V gene TRBV6-4; TCRdb indicates TRBD1, and absent DNA this call remains unverified. The CDR3 has 13 amino acids. CDR1 is MRHNA and CDR2 is SNTAGT in the germline V gene. The CDR3 sequence: CASSERGSNEQFF.

This chain joins TRBV29-1 and TRBJ2-2; TCRdb names TRBD1, which stays unverified in the absence of DNA. CDR1 and CDR2 (germline): SQVTM, ANQGSEA. The CDR3 is made up of 16 amino acids. The CDR3 region is CSVELGVGQNTGELFF.

The V gene is TRBV15, the J gene TRBJ1-1. From germline, CDR1 is LNHNV and CDR2 YYDKDF (reference sequence). CDR3 size: 12 residues. CDR3 residues: CATSRMYTEAFF.